The 9 T cell receptor beta chains below all came from one sample that was sequenced in a study of T-cell memory formation after mild COVID-19. Via MiXCR, TCRdb re-called the 5' RACE reads, giving one row per CDR3 protein. Here the sample spans about 560,000 distinct CDR3 sequences, about 20% being singletons. Sequenced input: PBMCs or a T cell subset sorted from them (not recorded which). The receptors originated from an adult woman who had mild COVID-19 (a few samples of this study predate the infection). Cell type and time point are not known.

This clonotype has only a few counts. The V and J genes are TRBV20-1 and TRBJ2-3; tentative D call: TRBD2 (6 bases). Germline V gives CDR1 DFQATT, CDR2 SNEGSKA (reference sequence). This CDR3 is 13 amino acids long. The germline V and J ends were trimmed by 6 bases and 0 bases, with 10 bases remaining between them. The CDR3: CSASGRSTDTQYF. The CDR3 coding sequence is TGCAGTGCCTCAGGGAGGAGCACAGATACGCAGTATTTT.

The chain uses TRBV5-6 and TRBJ2-7, with TRBD2 matching 8 bases. V gave up 5 bases and J gave up 3 bases; unmatched junction bases: 10. Germline V CDR1 and CDR2: SGHDT, YYEEEE. This CDR3 is 15 amino acids long. The CDR3 region is CASSYLAGNSYEQYF. For the CDR3, the DNA is TGTGCCAGCAGTTACTTAGCGGGAAATAGCTACGAGCAGTACTTC.

This clonotype was counted a few times. J is TRBJ1-5 and V is TRBV7-9; 7 nucleotides agree with TRBD1. The V gene's germline CDR1 is SEHNR and CDR2 FQNEAQ (reference sequence). V dropped 4 bases and J dropped 7; count of bases not matched to a gene: 10. CDR3 length: 15 amino acids. The CDR3 is CASSSDRVPGQPQHF. In DNA, the CDR3 is TGTGCCAGCAGCTCCGACAGGGTCCCAGGACAGCCCCAGCATTTT.

The chain combines TRBV15 with TRBJ2-7; 10 bases fit TRBD1. Germline V gene lookup returns CDR1 LNHNV and CDR2 YYDKDF (reference sequence). This CDR3 spans 16 amino acids. With 1 base clipped from V and 3 bases from J, the junction kept 6 bases outside the gene matches. The CDR3 DNA reads as TGTGCCACCAGCAGAGGTAGGGGACAGGGGTACTACGAGCAGTACTTC. Its protein is CATSRGRGQGYYEQYF.

J is TRBJ1-1 and V is TRBV4-1; D is perhaps TRBD1 (6 bases). Looked up from germline, CDR1 is MGHRA and CDR2 is YSYEKL. CDR3 size: 14 residues. V shed 7 bases and J shed 4 bases, with 16 bases lying between them. The DNA for the CDR3 is TGCGCCAGCAACCACCGGGGGCTCGGCACTGAAGCTTTCTTT. It yields the protein CASNHRGLGTEAFF.

This clonotype has a handful of counts. This rearrangement joins TRBV5-1 to TRBJ2-5; 15 bases agree with TRBD2. Germline-derived CDR1 and CDR2 are SGHRS and YFSETQ. The V segment lost 1 base and the J segment 5 bases; nucleotides outside the gene matches: 3. CDR3 size: 16 residues. This CDR3 is CASSLRTSGGAETQYF. The CDR3 region has the DNA TGCGCCAGCAGCTTGAGGACTAGCGGGGGGGCCGAGACCCAGTACTTC.

The rearrangement uses TRBV12-3 or TRBV12-4 and TRBJ2-3, with TRBD2 identical over 11 bases. V lost 6 bases, J lost 5 bases, and 19 bases stayed unmatched. The CDR3 runs to 19 residues. CDR3 in DNA: TGTGCCAGCAGGCCGTCACTAGCGGGAGATTGGGATGGGAGAGATACGCAGTATTTT. Translated: CASRPSLAGDWDGRDTQYF.

This clonotype showed up just a few times. The V and J genes are TRBV11-2 and TRBJ2-5, with 13 bases fitting TRBD2. The CDR3 runs 15 residues. V dropped 5 bases and J dropped 9; count of bases not matched to a gene: 9. Looked up from germline, CDR1 is SGHAT and CDR2 is FQNNGV. CDR3: CASSLRTSGRYAQYF. The CDR3 region has the DNA TGTGCCAGCAGCCTAAGGACTAGCGGGAGATACGCCCAGTACTTC.

The sample holds a few counts of this clonotype. The chain joins TRBV7-2 to TRBJ2-7, with D tentatively TRBD1 (5 bases). Germline CDR1 reads SGHTA; CDR2 reads FQGNSA. CDR3 length equals 13 residues. The ends were cut back, 2 bases at V and 6 bases at J, with 11 bases in the middle. The CDR3 DNA sequence: TGTGCCAGCAGCTTACATCAGGGTCTCGAGCAGTACTTC. The encoded protein is CASSLHQGLEQYF. Drawing the rest from reference TRBV7-2 and TRBJ2-7, the complete variable domain is GAGVSQSPSNKVTEKGKDVELRCDPISGHTALYWYRQSLGQGLEFLIYFQGNSAPDKSGLPSDRFSAERTGGSVSTLTIQRTQQEDSAVYLCASSLHQGLEQYFGPGTRLTVT.